These 23 T cell receptor beta chains were sequenced from one sample in a study of OX40 agonist ivuxolimab in advanced cancers. Here immunoSEQ multiplex PCR was the method, and the copy in TCRdb shows in-frame clones only, minus some. The sample gives about 50,000 clones, around nine tenths of which show up once; 3% to 4% is in the top ten. The sample consisted of CD4+ or CD8+ T cells sorted from blood, taken in a trial of the OX40 agonist ivuxolimab. All receptors derive from an adult with an advanced solid tumor such as melanoma, head and neck, liver or kidney cancer.

This chain uses TRBV10-3 with TRBJ2-1; D ambiguous. V dropped 10 bases and J dropped 5 bases, with 9 bases sitting between them. Looked up from germline, CDR1 is ENHRY and CDR2 is SYGVKD. The CDR3 runs 11 residues. The CDR3, as DNA: TGTGCCAGCGGTTCCAACAATGAGCAGTTCTTC. This sequence encodes CASGSNNEQFF.

V and J are TRBV2 and TRBJ2-5; 10 nucleotides agree with TRBD1. Germline V gene data show CDR1 as SNHLY and CDR2 as FYNNEI. This CDR3 has 15 amino acids. Trimming took 4 bases from V and 5 from J; bases not matched to a gene: 7. The CDR3 DNA reads TGTGCCAGCAGTGTTGGGGGACAGGGGAAGGAGACCCAGTACTTC. Residues: CASSVGGQGKETQYF.

This chain uses TRBV7-8 with TRBJ2-7; tentatively, D is TRBD1 (5 bases). The CDR3 loop spans 12 amino acids. Trimming left V 3 bases short and J 4 bases short, with 7 bases between. From germline, CDR1 is SGHVS and CDR2 FQNEAQ. CDR3 in amino acids: CASSFDSYEQYF. In DNA, the CDR3 is TGTGCCAGCAGCTTTGACAGTTACGAGCAGTACTTC.

The chain employs TRBV6-1 and TRBJ2-3; D is unclear. Germline CDR1 is MNHNS and CDR2 is SASEGT. CDR3 length: 15 amino acids. With 2 bases removed from V and 2 bases from J, the gap between germline ends came to 11 bases. The CDR3 coding sequence is TGTGCCAGCAGTGAAAGTAACGGCCCCACAGATACGCAGTATTTT. Translating it yields CASSESNGPTDTQYF.

The V gene is TRBV7-2, the J gene TRBJ1-2, with 9 bases aligning to TRBD1. Trimming removed 3 bases from V and 7 bases from J; junction bases left unmatched: 12. Germline V gene sequence: CDR1 SGHTA, CDR2 FQGNSA. This CDR3 is 16 amino acids long. Written as DNA, the CDR3 is TGTGCCAGCAGCTTGGCGCCGGGACAGGGTCGGTCTGGCTACACCTTC. Translated: CASSLAPGQGRSGYTF.

This chain uses TRBV10-1 with TRBJ1-3, with D possibly TRBD1 on 5 matching bases. The CDR3 runs 13 residues. The V end was cut by 8 bases, the J end by 0 bases, with 8 bases between. Germline assignment: CDR1 WNHNN and CDR2 SYGVQD (reference sequence). The CDR3 sequence is CASATDSGNTIYF. CDR3 nucleotides: TGCGCCAGCGCGACAGACTCTGGAAACACCATATATTTT.

The chain links TRBV18 to TRBJ2-2; D not certain. From germline, CDR1 is KGHSH and CDR2 LQKENI. The CDR3 sequence is 14 residues long. The ends were cut back, 3 bases at V and 2 bases at J, with 7 bases in the middle. The CDR3 here is CASSPASNTGELFF. The DNA of the CDR3 is TGTGCCAGCTCACCGGCGAGCAACACCGGGGAGCTGTTTTTT.

The chain couples TRBV20-1 to TRBJ1-1; D ambiguous. The CDR3 covers 10 residues. The V end lost 6 bases, the J end lost 3 bases, and 5 bases lay between the germline ends. Germline CDR1 DFQATT, CDR2 SNEGSKA (reference sequence). The DNA for the CDR3 is TGCAGTGCAGAGTACACTGAAGCTTTCTTT. Protein sequence: CSAEYTEAFF.

V usage is TRBV5-4 and J usage is TRBJ1-1, with 7 bases fitting TRBD1. The CDR3 consists of 15 residues. J was trimmed by 1 base and V by 0 bases; bases with no gene match: 3. Per germline, CDR1 SGHNT and CDR2 YYREEE (reference sequence). CDR3 sequence reads: CASSLGGQANTEAFF. Written as DNA, the CDR3 is TGTGCCAGCAGCTTGGGTGGACAGGCGAACACTGAAGCTTTCTTT.

The V call is TRBV7-6, the J call TRBJ2-3; 11 bases align to TRBD2. V lost 2 bases and J lost 5; bases outside the gene matches: 3. Germline V gene sequence: CDR1 SGHVS, CDR2 FNYEAQ. The CDR3 has 15 amino acids. CDR3 bases: TGTGCCAGCAGCTTAACTAGCGGGGGCCTAGATACGCAGTATTTT. Protein product: CASSLTSGGLDTQYF.

The rearrangement joins TRBV5-6 to TRBJ1-2, with 8 bases identical to TRBD1. Per germline, CDR1 SGHDT and CDR2 YYEEEE. The CDR3 extends over 15 amino acids. V was pared by 2 bases and J by 4 bases, with 7 bases of the junction left unmatched. The CDR3 sequence: CASSLMGQVLYGYTF. The CDR3 nucleotides read TGTGCCAGCAGCTTAATGGGACAGGTCCTCTATGGCTACACCTTC.

The chain uses TRBV30 and TRBJ1-4, with D maybe TRBD1 (5 bases). Germline loops: CDR1 GTSNPN, CDR2 SVGIG (reference sequence). Deletions cut 2 bases from V and 7 bases from J, with 17 bases between. The CDR3 extends over 15 amino acids. CDR3 coding DNA: TGTGCCTGGAGTCTTCCAGGGATAAGGAGTGAAAAACTGTTTTTT. Its protein product is CAWSLPGIRSEKLFF.

The chain recombines TRBV6-1 with TRBJ2-6; TRBD2 agrees at 10 bases. Unmatched junction bases numbered 6, after V lost 3 bases and J lost 1 base. The CDR3 extends over 18 amino acids. Germline V gives CDR1 MNHNS, CDR2 SASEGT. The CDR3 here is CASSDLVAGGSGANVLTF. The DNA for the CDR3 is TGTGCCAGCAGTGATTTGGTAGCGGGAGGATCTGGGGCCAACGTCCTGACTTTC.

In its sample, this clone was seen once. The chain couples TRBV5-4 to TRBJ2-2; D is uncertain. V was trimmed by 0 bases and J by 3 bases, leaving 12 bases between them. The CDR3 totals 16 residues. In germline, CDR1 is SGHNT, CDR2 YYREEE (reference sequence). The CDR3 sequence is CASSLGLSSDTGELFF. CDR3 DNA sequence: TGTGCCAGCAGCTTGGGACTCTCGTCGGACACCGGGGAGCTGTTTTTT.

This chain links TRBV5-6 with TRBJ2-5; no clear D. CDR3 length: 15 amino acids. Trimming took off 0 bases at V and 2 bases at J, with 11 bases between the two ends. Germline loops: CDR1 SGHDT, CDR2 YYEEEE. Written as DNA, the CDR3 is TGTGCCAGCAGCTTGGCTCGAACTAAACAAGAGACCCAGTACTTC. This translates into CASSLARTKQETQYF.

This chain links TRBV11-2 with TRBJ2-3; a weak D match, TRBD2 (5 bases). The CDR3 extends over 15 amino acids. The V gene's germline CDR1 is SGHAT and CDR2 FQNNGV. V was shortened by 4 bases and J by 3 bases, with 14 bases between the two germline ends. CDR3 nucleotides: TGTGCCAGCAGCTCCAAACTAGGATCAACAGATACGCAGTATTTT. This gives the protein CASSSKLGSTDTQYF.

The CDR3 is CSARGTDTQYF. CDR3 in DNA: TGCAGTGCTAGAGGCACAGATACGCAGTATTTT. This chain joins TRBV20-1 and TRBJ2-3; D is ambiguous. Germline CDR1 and CDR2: DFQATT and SNEGSKA (reference sequence). The CDR3 is 11 residues long. V was cut by 1 base and J by 1 base, with 0 bases left in between.

V usage is TRBV28 and J usage is TRBJ2-4; weak D call: TRBD1 (6 bases). V was cut by 6 bases and J by 13 bases, with 16 bases left in between. The CDR3 is made up of 12 amino acids. Germline CDR1 reads MDHEN; CDR2 reads SYDVKM. In DNA form, the CDR3 reads TGTGCCAGCAGGAGCCCCCCGGGACACCAGTACTTC. Residues: CASRSPPGHQYF.

This chain links TRBV6-6 with TRBJ2-7; 9 bases map to TRBD1. V gave up 10 bases and J gave up 0 bases; unmatched junction bases: 7. The CDR3 is 14 amino acids. Per the germline V gene, CDR1 is MNHNY and CDR2 is SVGAGI (reference sequence). CDR3 coding DNA: TGTGCCACAAGACCGGGACAGGGCTCCTACGAGCAGTACTTC. Translation gives CATRPGQGSYEQYF.

On this clone itself: Germline and junction disagree at one end, which may indicate a read error. The V and J genes are TRBV7-9 and TRBJ1-6; D is ambiguous. The CDR3 has 14 residues. Germline V lookup: CDR1 SEHNR, CDR2 FQNEAQ (reference sequence). In DNA form, the CDR3 reads TGTGCCAGCGATATGGGCTCCTTTAATTCACCCCTCCACTTT. This translates into CASDMGSFNSPLHF.

V usage is TRBV30 and J usage is TRBJ1-2; TRBD1 might be the D (6 bases). Germline-derived CDR1 and CDR2 are GTSNPN and SVGIG (reference sequence). The CDR3 is made up of 13 amino acids. V lost 4 bases and J lost 7, with 16 bases in between. As DNA, the CDR3 is TGTGCCTGGAAGGTGGGGGCAGCTTTTGGCTACACCTTC. It yields the protein CAWKVGAAFGYTF.

The rearrangement uses TRBV2 and TRBJ1-6, with D possibly TRBD1 on 5 matching bases. CDR1 SNHLY and CDR2 FYNNEI come from the germline V gene. CDR3 length: 15 amino acids. The V end was cut by 6 bases, the J end by 10 bases, with 19 bases between. Here the CDR3 DNA reads TGTGCCAGCAGCATGGACCGTCAACGGGGCTCACCCCTCCACTTT. It specifies CASSMDRQRGSPLHF.

The chain recombines TRBV9 with TRBJ2-3; 9 nucleotides agree with TRBD1. Germline V gene data show CDR1 as SGDLS and CDR2 as YYNGEE. The CDR3 totals 14 residues. V gave up 6 bases and J gave up 6 bases; unmatched junction bases: 8. CDR3 in amino acids: CASNAGTGLDTQYF. For the CDR3, the DNA is TGTGCCAGCAACGCCGGGACAGGGCTGGATACGCAGTATTTT.